Each of the 8 T cell receptor beta chains below was sequenced from the same sample in a study of CD8 T cells in Susac syndrome. When the RNA was reverse transcribed, random hexamers were used with an input of 0.5 to 1 ug. TCRdb itself ran the immunoSEQ multiplex PCR reads through MiXCR, one entry per CDR3 protein. The data hold more than 100,000 distinct CDR3 sequences, with roughly 95% observed a single time. Sequenced input: CD4+ T cells from PBMCs. The receptors shown here come from a human donor in good health.

The V call is TRBV28, the J call TRBJ2-5, with D perhaps TRBD1 or TRBD2 (5 bases each). V lost 3 bases and J lost 5, with 13 bases in between. Germline V gene data show CDR1 as MDHEN and CDR2 as SYDVKM. This CDR3 contains 14 residues. The CDR3 nucleotides are TGTGCCAGCAGTTTTCTCGGGGCCCGGGAGACCCAGTACTTC. It specifies CASSFLGARETQYF.

The chain is built from TRBV7-9 and TRBJ1-5, with no clear D. The CDR3 has 14 amino acids. V was pared by 10 bases and J by 1 base, with 14 bases between. Germline V gene data show CDR1 as SEHNR and CDR2 as FQNEAQ (reference sequence). In DNA form, the CDR3 reads TGTGCCACAACTCGGTCGGGAAGCAATCAGCCCCAGCATTTT. Amino acid sequence: CATTRSGSNQPQHF.

This clonotype was recorded only once. V usage is TRBV7-9 and J usage is TRBJ2-7; D remains ambiguous. The germline V and J ends were trimmed by 5 bases and 10 bases, with 9 bases remaining between them. The CDR3 has 10 residues. Looked up from germline, CDR1 is SEHNR and CDR2 is FQNEAQ (reference sequence). CDR3 coding DNA: TGTGCCAGCAGCGGGGATCGTCAGTACTTC. It encodes CASSGDRQYF. Full variable domain (remainder filled in from reference TRBV7-9 and TRBJ2-7): DTGVSQNPRHKITKRGQNVTFRCDPISEHNRLYWYRQTLGQGPEFLTYFQNEAQLEKSRLLSDRFSAERPKGSFSTLEIQRTEQGDSAMYLCASSGDRQYFGPGTRLTVT.

DNA of the CDR3: TGTGCCAGTACCGGGTGGAGGGAGGCCTCCTACGAGCAGTACTTC. It codes for CASTGWREASYEQYF. The chain couples TRBV19 to TRBJ2-7; weak D call: TRBD2 (6 bases). Per the germline V gene, CDR1 is LNHDA and CDR2 is SQIVND (reference sequence). The ends were cut back, 7 bases at V and 0 bases at J, with 16 bases in the middle. CDR3 length: 15 residues.

The V gene is TRBV30, the J gene TRBJ1-1; 9 bases are a match to TRBD1. J gave up 4 bases and V 8 bases, and 11 bases lay outside the gene matches. There are 14 residues in the CDR3. Germline-derived CDR1 and CDR2 are GTSNPN and SVGIG (reference sequence). The CDR3 reads CAGNRGLVGTEAFF. CDR3 coding DNA: TGTGCCGGTAACAGGGGGCTCGTGGGCACTGAAGCTTTCTTT.

The rearrangement uses TRBV29-1 and TRBJ2-3, with TRBD2 matching over 10 bases. This CDR3 spans 14 amino acids. In germline, CDR1 is SQVTM, CDR2 ANQGSEA. V lost 8 bases to trimming and J lost 1 base; unmatched junction nucleotides: 6. CDR3 region: CSLRGLARTDTQYF. The CDR3 nucleotides read TGCAGCCTAAGGGGACTAGCGCGCACAGATACGCAGTATTTT.

V usage is TRBV30 and J usage is TRBJ1-5; no clear D. This CDR3 comprises 14 residues. CDR1 is GTSNPN, CDR2 SVGIG, per germline (reference sequence). V was cut by 2 bases and J by 3 bases, with 11 bases left in between. Here the CDR3 DNA reads TGTGCCTGGAGTCCAGTACTCCTCAATCAGCCCCAGCATTTT. Translated: CAWSPVLLNQPQHF.

The CDR3 bases are TGTGCCAGCTCACCCGGGACGGAGGCCGTCTCTGGGGCCAACGTCCTGACTTTC. Its protein product is CASSPGTEAVSGANVLTF. This chain uses TRBV18 with TRBJ2-6, with D perhaps TRBD1 or TRBD2 (5 bases each). The CDR3 sequence is 18 residues long. Trimming removed 3 bases from V and 0 bases from J, with 15 bases in between. CDR1 and CDR2 from the germline V gene are KGHSH and LQKENI.